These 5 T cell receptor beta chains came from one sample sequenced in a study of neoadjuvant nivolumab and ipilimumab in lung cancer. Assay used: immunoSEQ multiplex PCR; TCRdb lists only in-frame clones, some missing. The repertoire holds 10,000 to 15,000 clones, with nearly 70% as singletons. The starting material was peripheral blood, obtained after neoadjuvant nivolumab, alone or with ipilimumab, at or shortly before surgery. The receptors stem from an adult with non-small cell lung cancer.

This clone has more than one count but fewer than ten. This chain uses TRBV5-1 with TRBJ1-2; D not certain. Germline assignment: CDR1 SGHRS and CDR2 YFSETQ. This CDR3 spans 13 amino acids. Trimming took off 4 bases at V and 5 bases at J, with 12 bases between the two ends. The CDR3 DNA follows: TGCGCCAGCAGCCCCGGTTCTGGTTATGGCTACACCTTC. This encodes CASSPGSGYGYTF. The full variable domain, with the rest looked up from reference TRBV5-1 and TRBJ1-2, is KAGVTQTPRYLIKTRGQQVTLSCSPISGHRSVSWYQQTPGQGLQFLFEYFSETQRNKGNFPGRFSGRQFSNSRSEMNVSTLELGDSALYLCASSPGSGYGYTFGSGTRLTVV.

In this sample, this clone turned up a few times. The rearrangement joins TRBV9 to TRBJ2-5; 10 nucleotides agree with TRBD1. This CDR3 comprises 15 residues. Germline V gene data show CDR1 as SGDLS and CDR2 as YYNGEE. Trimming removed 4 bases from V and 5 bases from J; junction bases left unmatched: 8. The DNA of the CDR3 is TGTGCCAGCAGCCCACCGACAGGGGGCGGTGAGACCCAGTACTTC. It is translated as CASSPPTGGGETQYF.

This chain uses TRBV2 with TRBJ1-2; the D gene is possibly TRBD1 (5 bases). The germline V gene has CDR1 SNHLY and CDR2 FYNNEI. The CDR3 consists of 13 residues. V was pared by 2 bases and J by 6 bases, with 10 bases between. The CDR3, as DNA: TGTGCCAGCAGTGAAAGGGGCAGCCATGGCTACACCTTC. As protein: CASSERGSHGYTF.

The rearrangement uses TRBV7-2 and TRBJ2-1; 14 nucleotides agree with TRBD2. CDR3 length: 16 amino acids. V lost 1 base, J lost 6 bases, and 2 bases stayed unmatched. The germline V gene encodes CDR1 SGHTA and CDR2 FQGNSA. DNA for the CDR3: TGTGCCAGCAGCTTAGGGACTAGCGGGAGGACCAATGAGCAGTTCTTC. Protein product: CASSLGTSGRTNEQFF.

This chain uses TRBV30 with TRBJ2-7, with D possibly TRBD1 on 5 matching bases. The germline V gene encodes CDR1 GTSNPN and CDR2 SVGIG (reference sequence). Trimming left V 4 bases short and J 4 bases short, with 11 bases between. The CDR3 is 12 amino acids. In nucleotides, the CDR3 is TGTGCCTGGATTGGGGCGGAGTACGAGCAGTACTTC. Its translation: CAWIGAEYEQYF.